The 24 T cell receptor beta chains below come from one sample, sequenced in a study of beta chain features in type 1 diabetes. Expressed TCRB transcripts were sequenced because the isolated RNA had all been reverse transcribed beforehand. The repertoire was sequenced with immunoSEQ multiplex PCR; TCRdb's copy has only in-frame clones and lacks some. The sample contains around 140,000 clones, about 9.4% of which appear only once. Sequenced input: naive CD4+ T cells from blood. These receptors were taken from a man aged 18 to 35 in good health.

This chain connects TRBV5-4 to TRBJ1-2; a weak D match, TRBD1 (5 bases). The CDR3 consists of 15 residues. Germline V gives CDR1 SGHNT, CDR2 YYREEE (reference sequence). V shed 0 bases and J shed 4 bases, with 13 bases lying between them. CDR3 in amino acids: CASSLETAPGYGYTF. In DNA, the CDR3 is TGTGCCAGCAGCTTGGAGACAGCGCCAGGCTATGGCTACACCTTC.

This clone has only a few counts. V and J are TRBV28 and TRBJ2-3; D is unclear. CDR3 length: 12 residues. The germline gives CDR1 MDHEN, CDR2 SYDVKM. V was pared by 7 bases and J by 2 bases, with 7 bases between. The chain's CDR3 is CASNKVTDTQYF. CDR3 DNA: TGTGCCAGCAACAAAGTCACAGATACGCAGTATTTT. The variable domain in full, with the rest retrieved from reference TRBV28 and TRBJ2-3, is DVKVTQSSRYLVKRTGEKVFLECVQDMDHENMFWYRQDPGLGLRLIYFSYDVKMKEKGDIPEGYSVSREKKERFSLILESASTNQTSMYLCASNKVTDTQYFGPGTRLTVL.

This clone turned up a few times. V usage is TRBV18 and J usage is TRBJ1-2; D is ambiguous. V lost 3 bases and J lost 6, with 17 bases in between. From germline, CDR1 is KGHSH and CDR2 LQKENI. The CDR3 covers 15 residues. CDR3 bases: TGTGCCAGCTCACCCAGTTTGCAGATGGTGGATGGCTACACCTTC. Encoded protein: CASSPSLQMVDGYTF. Drawing the rest from reference TRBV18 and TRBJ1-2, the complete variable domain is NAGVMQNPRHLVRRRGQEARLRCSPMKGHSHVYWYRQLPEEGLKFMVYLQKENIIDESGMPKERFSAEFPKEGPSILRIQQVVRGDSAAYFCASSPSLQMVDGYTFGSGTRLTVV.

The chain employs TRBV5-4 and TRBJ2-2, with D possibly TRBD1 on 6 matching bases. CDR3 length: 15 amino acids. V shed 4 bases and J shed 2 bases, with 12 bases lying between them. Germline values: CDR1 SGHNT, CDR2 YYREEE (reference sequence). This CDR3 reads CASSAPGQNTGELFF. The CDR3 nucleotides are TGTGCCAGCAGCGCACCGGGACAAAACACCGGGGAGCTGTTTTTT. The complete variable domain, with remaining parts taken from reference TRBV5-4 and TRBJ2-2, reads ETGVTQSPTHLIKTRGQQVTLRCSSQSGHNTVSWYQQALGQGPQFIFQYYREEENGRGNFPPRFSGLQFPNYSSELNVNALELDDSALYLCASSAPGQNTGELFFGEGSRLTVL.

This chain uses TRBV6-5 with TRBJ2-2; tentative D call: TRBD1 (5 bases). CDR3 length: 15 residues. Between the trimmed V and J ends, which lost 4 bases and 1 base, there was a span of 10 bases. Germline V gene data show CDR1 as MNHEY and CDR2 as SVGAGI. The CDR3: CASSSGQGNTGELFF. CDR3 sequence (DNA): TGTGCCAGCAGTTCCGGCCAGGGGAACACCGGGGAGCTGTTTTTT.

This clone was counted only a few times. The chain uses TRBV10-1 and TRBJ2-1; possible D gene TRBD1, 6 bases. The CDR3 covers 13 residues. Trimming left V 3 bases short and J 5 bases short, with 8 bases between. Germline CDR1 WNHNN, CDR2 SYGVQD (reference sequence). The CDR3 DNA reads as TGCGCCAGCAGTGACCCAGGGGACAATGAGCAGTTCTTC. Translating it yields CASSDPGDNEQFF.

The V and J genes are TRBV19 and TRBJ2-5; 7 bases are a match to TRBD2. This CDR3 has 14 residues. Germline CDR1 reads LNHDA; CDR2 reads SQIVND (reference sequence). V gave up 2 bases and J gave up 2 bases; unmatched junction bases: 2. CDR3 nucleotides: TGTGCCAGTAGTATATCCGGGGGGCAAGAGACCCAGTACTTC. This codes for CASSISGGQETQYF.

The V gene is TRBV18, the J gene TRBJ2-5, with no clear D. Looked up from germline, CDR1 is KGHSH and CDR2 is LQKENI. V was pared by 4 bases and J by 2 bases, with 11 bases between. The CDR3 is made up of 14 amino acids. The CDR3 region has the DNA TGTGCCAGCTCACGTAGTCCGAATCAAGAGACCCAGTACTTC. This codes for CASSRSPNQETQYF.

The rearrangement links TRBV4-1 to TRBJ1-4; no clear D. V was cut by 6 bases and J by 8 bases, with 16 bases left in between. This CDR3 is built from 14 residues. Germline V CDR1 and CDR2: MGHRA, YSYEKL. The CDR3 region is CASRHSGGREKLFF. The CDR3 DNA reads TGCGCCAGCAGACACTCCGGAGGCCGAGAAAAACTGTTTTTT.

This clone appeared many times. The chain couples TRBV7-9 to TRBJ2-7; D gene unclear. The ends were cut back, 5 bases at V and 2 bases at J, with 7 bases in the middle. The CDR3 totals 12 residues. The germline CDR1 and CDR2 sequences are SEHNR and FQNEAQ (reference sequence). In nucleotides, the CDR3 is TGTGCCAGCAGCCCACAAACCTACGAGCAGTACTTC. Amino acid sequence: CASSPQTYEQYF.

The chain combines TRBV7-2 with TRBJ2-2; D may be TRBD2 (5 bases). Germline V CDR1 and CDR2: SGHTA, FQGNSA. The CDR3 is made up of 15 amino acids. With 6 bases removed from V and 0 bases from J, the gap between germline ends came to 11 bases. The CDR3 coding sequence is TGTGCCAGCAGTCCACGACTATCGAACACCGGGGAGCTGTTTTTT. Protein product: CASSPRLSNTGELFF.

The gene calls are TRBV5-4 and TRBJ2-5; the D gene is possibly TRBD2 (6 bases). Between the trimmed V and J ends, which lost 4 bases and 5 bases, there was a span of 18 bases. Germline V gene lookup returns CDR1 SGHNT and CDR2 YYREEE (reference sequence). CDR3 size: 15 residues. This chain's CDR3 is CASSQTGVQWETQYF. Written as DNA, the CDR3 is TGTGCCAGCAGCCAGACGGGGGTACAATGGGAGACCCAGTACTTC.

The chain has TRBV5-1 and TRBJ2-2; 7 nucleotides match TRBD1. Germline values: CDR1 SGHRS, CDR2 YFSETQ. V gave up 4 bases and J gave up 7 bases; unmatched junction bases: 10. CDR3 length: 15 amino acids. This CDR3 is CASSGRGTLGGELFF. As DNA, the CDR3 is TGCGCCAGCAGCGGCAGGGGGACACTCGGCGGGGAGCTGTTTTTT.

This clone was counted only a few times. The CDR3 reads CASSDRYEQYF. In nucleotides, the CDR3 is TGCGCCAGCAGCGACAGATACGAGCAGTACTTC. The genes are TRBV5-1 and TRBJ2-7; the D gene is possibly TRBD1 (5 bases). V was shortened by 4 bases and J by 4 bases, with 6 bases between the two germline ends. The CDR3 is made up of 11 amino acids. The germline gives CDR1 SGHRS, CDR2 YFSETQ.

This clone was observed a handful of times. The J gene is TRBJ1-2, the V gene TRBV5-1; D call uncertain. The germline V gene encodes CDR1 SGHRS and CDR2 YFSETQ. CDR3 length: 13 amino acids. V was cut by 1 base and J by 7 bases, with 11 bases left in between. CDR3 amino acids: CASSLLVAGGYTF. CDR3 bases: TGCGCCAGCAGCTTGTTGGTCGCCGGTGGCTACACCTTC.

The chain has TRBV6-5 and TRBJ2-7; D unresolved. Trimming took 2 bases from V and 7 from J, leaving 6 bases between them. Germline CDR1 is MNHEY and CDR2 is SVGAGI. There are 11 residues in the CDR3. CDR3 amino acids: CASSYTGEQYF. As DNA, the CDR3 is TGTGCCAGCAGTTACACCGGTGAGCAGTACTTC.

This clone was counted ten times or more. This rearrangement joins TRBV7-9 to TRBJ2-1, with D perhaps TRBD2 (6 bases). The CDR3 covers 12 residues. V lost 2 bases and J 11 bases, leaving 10 bases between the germline ends. CDR1 is SEHNR and CDR2 is FQNEAQ in the germline V gene (reference sequence). DNA of the CDR3: TGTGCCAGCAGCTTATCGGGAGACCAGCAGTTCTTC. This translates into CASSLSGDQQFF.

This clone appeared many times. This chain links TRBV9 with TRBJ2-3; maybe TRBD2 (5 bases). This CDR3 has 15 residues. CDR1 SGDLS and CDR2 YYNGEE come from the germline V gene. V was pared by 5 bases and J by 3 bases, with 16 bases between. The CDR3 reads CASREAGGATDTQYF. CDR3 in DNA: TGTGCCAGCAGAGAGGCTGGAGGCGCGACAGATACGCAGTATTTT.

This clone was found a few times. The chain joins TRBV6-1 to TRBJ2-1, with D perhaps matching TRBD1 (5 bases). The ends were cut back, 4 bases at V and 8 bases at J, with 9 bases in the middle. The germline gives CDR1 MNHNS, CDR2 SASEGT. The CDR3 covers 12 residues. Here the CDR3 DNA reads TGTGCCAGCAGTGCCCAGGGCGATGAGCAGTTCTTC. Translating it yields CASSAQGDEQFF.

This clone was seen a few times. The rearrangement uses TRBV29-1 and TRBJ1-2; TRBD1 aligns across 7 bases. The germline CDR1 and CDR2 sequences are SQVTM and ANQGSEA. Unmatched junction bases numbered 17, after V lost 6 bases and J lost 4 bases. The CDR3 spans 16 residues. The CDR3 spells CSVARQGGAFGYGYTF. The CDR3 nucleotides are TGCAGCGTGGCTCGACAGGGTGGTGCGTTCGGCTATGGCTACACCTTC.

A few counts support this clone. This chain joins TRBV9 and TRBJ2-1; 9 bases align to TRBD2. The CDR3 is made up of 15 amino acids. V shed 0 bases and J 7 bases; nucleotides not matched to a gene: 5. CDR1 and CDR2 from the germline V gene are SGDLS and YYNGEE. The CDR3 is CASSVGSGGMNEQFF. The CDR3 DNA is TGTGCCAGCAGCGTAGGTAGCGGGGGAATGAATGAGCAGTTCTTC. Full variable domain (rest looked up from reference TRBV9 and TRBJ2-1): DSGVTQTPKHLITATGQRVTLRCSPRSGDLSVYWYQQSLDQGLQFLIQYYNGEERAKGNILERFSAQQFPDLHSELNLSSLELGDSALYFCASSVGSGGMNEQFFGPGTRLTVL.

The chain employs TRBV9 and TRBJ2-1; 7 nucleotides match TRBD2. The germline CDR1 and CDR2 sequences are SGDLS and YYNGEE. V trimming: 2 bases; J trimming: 4 bases; junction bases outside the gene matches: 3. This CDR3 region has 14 residues. CDR3 coding DNA: TGTGCCAGCAGCGTGGGGGGGGGTTACAATGAGCAGTTCTTC. Translating gives CASSVGGGYNEQFF.

This clone was observed a handful of times. The chain recombines TRBV9 with TRBJ1-2, with 9 bases matching TRBD1. Per germline, CDR1 SGDLS and CDR2 YYNGEE. The CDR3 is made up of 14 amino acids. The V segment lost 2 bases and the J segment 2 bases; nucleotides outside the gene matches: 1. The CDR3: CASSVGQGNYGYTF. The DNA of the CDR3 is TGTGCCAGCAGCGTCGGACAGGGGAACTATGGCTACACCTTC.

This clone was seen a handful of times. The genes are TRBV5-1 and TRBJ2-5, with a weak D call TRBD1 (6 bases). Germline V CDR1 and CDR2: SGHRS, YFSETQ. The CDR3 spans 15 residues. Trimming cost V 0 bases and J 0 bases, with 9 bases left between them. Written as DNA, the CDR3 is TGCGCCAGCAGCTTGGCCACAGGGAACCAAGAGACCCAGTACTTC. Amino acids: CASSLATGNQETQYF. Variable domain in full (rest from reference TRBV5-1 and TRBJ2-5): KAGVTQTPRYLIKTRGQQVTLSCSPISGHRSVSWYQQTPGQGLQFLFEYFSETQRNKGNFPGRFSGRQFSNSRSEMNVSTLELGDSALYLCASSLATGNQETQYFGPGTRLLVL.